This T cell receptor (beta chain) was captured by sequencing in a study of response to subunit inactivated influenza vaccine. With 2 bases removed from V and 6 bases from J, the gap between germline ends came to 14 bases. The CDR3 has 14 residues. The germline gives CDR1 SGHRS, CDR2 YFSETQ. As for this clonotype: What it binds is unknown.

TCRdb re-called the RT-PCR reads with MiXCR, one entry per CDR3 protein. This sample has roughly 780,000 distinct CDR3 sequences, with 18% found just once. General study findings and limits: Only a handful of new T cells, the authors suggested, are recruited with each seasonal influenza vaccination.

This sequence joins TRBV5-1 and TRBJ1-1, with TRBD1 as a possible D gene (6 bases). The TCR was taken from a man aged 45-65 years who received an inactivated influenza vaccine. Sample: PBMCs from blood, taken roughly 5 days after vaccination. CDR3: CASSFRGEGAEAFF. CDR3 in DNA: TGCGCCAGCAGCTTCAGGGGAGAGGGGGCTGAAGCTTTCTTT.